A selection of T cell receptor beta chains follows, all from one sample in a study of T cells after yellow fever vaccination. TCRdb processed the 5' RACE reads anew with MiXCR; each CDR3 protein has one entry. Here the sample spans 240,000 or so distinct CDR3 sequences, 6.5% to 8.5% being singletons. The material was CD4+ T cells sorted from PBMCs, obtained 15 days after the yellow fever booster vaccination. These receptors were collected from a man younger than 40 who received the YFV17D yellow fever vaccine. Each CDR3 is given with its conserved first and last residue. D genes are given only for firm matches. A row's size may be missing; if present it is once, few, many or a size class.

v_call	clone_size	d_call	j_call	cdr3_nt	cdr3_aa
TRBV7-2	many	TRBD2	TRBJ2-3	TGTGCCAGCAGCTTAACAATAGCGGGAGGGCCCGGAGATACGCAGTATTTT	CASSLTIAGGPGDTQYF
TRBV5-1	.	.	TRBJ2-5	TGCGCCAGCAGCTTGGGGGGCGCAGAGACCCAGTACTTC	CASSLGGAETQYF
TRBV20-1	many	.	TRBJ2-1	TGCAGTGCTAGTCGGCCGGGGGGCCTCAATGAGCAGTTCTTC	CSASRPGGLNEQFF
TRBV20-1	many	.	TRBJ2-1	TGCAGTGCTAGAGACGCCGGGACTGGTTACTACAATGAGCAGTTCTTC	CSARDAGTGYYNEQFF
TRBV6-5	once	.	TRBJ2-1	TGTGCCAGCAGTTACTCAGTGGGGACACTAGCAGGGGAGCAGTTCTTC	CASSYSVGTLAGEQFF
TRBV3-1	few	TRBD2	TRBJ2-4	TGTGCCAGCAGCCTCTCTAGCGGGAGGCCAGCCAAAAACATTCAGTACTTC	CASSLSSGRPAKNIQYF
TRBV5-4	.	TRBD2	TRBJ2-1	TGTGCCAGCAGCTCGGGACTAGCGGGAGTGCGAGAGCAGTTCTTC	CASSSGLAGVREQFF
TRBV5-1	.	.	TRBJ2-3	TGCGCCAGCACTCGGGAAGGGGGAGTAGATACGCAGTATTTT	CASTREGGVDTQYF
TRBV7-2	few	.	TRBJ2-1	TGTGCCAGCAGCTTAGAGCGTCGGCAGTTCTTC	CASSLERRQFF
TRBV11-2	few	TRBD2	TRBJ2-2	TGTGCCAGCAGCCCGCGGGTGGGGGGACTAGCGGGAGCGAACACCGGGGAGCTGTTTTTT	CASSPRVGGLAGANTGELFF
TRBV20-1	many	.	TRBJ2-1	TGCAGTGCTAGGCAACAGGGAGGTGAGCAGTTCTTC	CSARQQGGEQFF
TRBV4-2	many	.	TRBJ2-5	TGTGCCAGCAGCCAAGCGAAAGGAGAGACCCAGTACTTC	CASSQAKGETQYF
TRBV29-1	.	.	TRBJ2-7	TGCAGCGCTTGCAAGGCCTACGAGCAGTACTTC	CSACKAYEQYF
TRBV29-1	many	.	TRBJ2-5	TGCAGCGTTCCCCCGGGTGCTTTCCAAGAGACCCAGTACTTC	CSVPPGAFQETQYF
TRBV7-2	few	.	TRBJ2-1	TGTGCCAGCAGCCGGTACGGGGGCCTCGATGAGCAGTTCTTC	CASSRYGGLDEQFF
TRBV15	few	.	TRBJ2-3	TGTGCCACCAGCAGAGCTGTCGCAGATACGCAGTATTTT	CATSRAVADTQYF
TRBV7-3	few	.	TRBJ2-1	TGTGCCAGCAGCTTTCACGGCAAAAGCTCCTACAATGAGCAGTTCTTC	CASSFHGKSSYNEQFF
TRBV4-3	.	TRBD1	TRBJ2-7	TGCGCCAGCAGCCAAGACTGGGGCGGGACAGGGAGGCACGAGCAGTACTTC	CASSQDWGGTGRHEQYF
TRBV7-2	.	TRBD2	TRBJ2-1	TGTGCCAGCAGCCCGGAGGCGGGAGGGCCCGTAAATGAGCAGTTCTTC	CASSPEAGGPVNEQFF
TRBV19	many	.	TRBJ2-2	TGTGCCAGTAACGTGCGAGAGCGGGAGCTGTTTTTT	CASNVRERELFF
TRBV5-1	few	.	TRBJ2-2	TGCGCCAGCAGCTTCGCCGGGACCCGGGACACCGGGGAGCTGTTTTTT	CASSFAGTRDTGELFF
TRBV12-3/TRBV12-4	.	.	TRBJ1-1	TGTGCCAGCAGTTTTTTCGGGGAGGGGAGTGAAGCTTTCTTT	CASSFFGEGSEAFF
TRBV3-1	many	.	TRBJ1-5	TGTGCCAGCAGCCAAGGAGCGAACGAGAATCAGCCCCAGCATTTT	CASSQGANENQPQHF
TRBV7-2	.	.	TRBJ2-1	TGTGCCAGCAGCTTAGCGGCACTAGCCCACAATGAGCAGTTCTTC	CASSLAALAHNEQFF
TRBV27	many	TRBD1	TRBJ1-5	TGTGCCAGCAGTTTAACTTCGGGACAGGGCGAGCCCCAGCATTTT	CASSLTSGQGEPQHF
TRBV3-1	few	.	TRBJ2-3	TGTGCCAGCAGCGACAGGACTAACTGGGCCACAGATACGCAGTATTTT	CASSDRTNWATDTQYF
TRBV27	few	TRBD1	TRBJ1-5	TGTGCCAGCAGTTTAACCCGGACAGGGACGACGAATCAGCCCCAGCATTTT	CASSLTRTGTTNQPQHF
TRBV7-2	once	.	TRBJ2-3	TGTGCCAGCAGCCCTCGCTTGGGGGATACGCAGTATTTT	CASSPRLGDTQYF
TRBV12-3/TRBV12-4	.	TRBD2	TRBJ2-5	TGTGCCAGCAGCCGTGGACTAGTTCTCCAGACCCAGTACTTC	CASSRGLVLQTQYF
TRBV15	.	.	TRBJ2-7	TGTGCCACCAGCAGAGATATGCTCCGGGAGCAGTACTTC	CATSRDMLREQYF
TRBV9	.	.	TRBJ2-2	TGTGCCAGCAGCGTAGAAGGGGCTAGCTTGGCCGGGGAGCTGTTTTTT	CASSVEGASLAGELFF
TRBV7-2	few	.	TRBJ1-5	TGTGCCAGCAGCAGAGGGGCAGGGAGCAATCAGCCCCAGCATTTT	CASSRGAGSNQPQHF
TRBV7-9	few	TRBD1	TRBJ2-4	TGTGCCAGCAGCTCCCTCGGACAGGGGCTAAGGAGGAACATTCAGTACTTC	CASSSLGQGLRRNIQYF
TRBV29-1	.	.	TRBJ2-6	TGCAGCGTGGAACAGGGCGCCGGGGCCAACGTCCTGACTTTC	CSVEQGAGANVLTF
TRBV12-3/TRBV12-4	.	.	TRBJ1-1	TGTGCCAGCAGTTACCGGGACACAGGAATTTTTGAAGCTTTCTTT	CASSYRDTGIFEAFF
TRBV28	many	TRBD2	TRBJ2-1	TGTGCCAGCATAACGCCCGGGACTAGCGTCAATGAGCAGTTCTTC	CASITPGTSVNEQFF
TRBV19	few	.	TRBJ2-1	TGTGCCACCATCGGGGACTACAATGAGCAGTTCTTC	CATIGDYNEQFF
TRBV7-9	few	.	TRBJ2-7	TGTGCCAGCAGCTTAGGACTAAGCAGCTACGAGCAGTACTTC	CASSLGLSSYEQYF
TRBV6-1	many	.	TRBJ2-1	TGTGCCAGCAGTGTCGGCTCCCATGAGCAGTTCTTC	CASSVGSHEQFF
TRBV23-1	.	.	TRBJ2-7	TGCGCCAGCAGTCCCGTACTAATTATGTTCCCCCACGAGCAGTACTTC	CASSPVLIMFPHEQYF
TRBV5-6	many	TRBD2	TRBJ2-5	TGTGCCAGCAACCCTAGCGGGGAACAAGAGACCCAGTACTTC	CASNPSGEQETQYF
TRBV12-3/TRBV12-4	many	TRBD1	TRBJ1-4	TGTGCCAGCAGTTTCAGGGGGTGGGATGAAAAACTGTTTTTT	CASSFRGWDEKLFF
TRBV15	few	.	TRBJ1-4	TGTGCCACCAGCAGAGACAGAGCAACTAATGAAAAACTGTTTTTT	CATSRDRATNEKLFF
TRBV6-1	.	.	TRBJ2-3	TGTGCCAGCAGTAAGAACGACCCCACCACAGATACGCAGTATTTT	CASSKNDPTTDTQYF
TRBV7-2	few	.	TRBJ2-7	TGTGCCAGCAGCCAGGGCCTGTACGAGCAGTACTTC	CASSQGLYEQYF
TRBV5-6	.	.	TRBJ2-1	TGTGCCAGCAGCTTGGGGGCGAAGTCCGTCGACAATGAGCAGTTCTTC	CASSLGAKSVDNEQFF
TRBV5-5	.	TRBD1	TRBJ2-2	TGTGCCAGCAGCTTGGGTCCGGCAGGGGGTTATACCGGGGAGCTGTTTTTT	CASSLGPAGGYTGELFF
TRBV3-1	few	.	TRBJ2-7	TGTGCCAGCAGCCACCTTACTAGAAACGAGCAGTACTTC	CASSHLTRNEQYF
TRBV20-1	.	.	TRBJ1-1	TGCAGTGCTTTCGGGACAAAAAGCGGTGAAGCTTTCTTT	CSAFGTKSGEAFF
TRBV20-1	.	.	TRBJ2-3	TGCAGTGCCCTGAAGGGAGGTAGCGGCCGCACAGATACGCAGTATTTT	CSALKGGSGRTDTQYF
TRBV5-6	many	.	TRBJ2-3	TGTGCCAGCAGCTGGGGACCCGGGGATACGCAGTATTTT	CASSWGPGDTQYF